The present T cell receptor beta chain was sequenced within a study of identifying expanded T cells in peripheral blood. Regarding the study as a whole: Differentially abundant clones: around 1.2 between replicates, about 17 at around 15 days, approximately 19 at four.

The protocol was immunoSEQ multiplex PCR, while the TCRdb copy is restricted to in-frame clones and leaves out a portion. The profile shows about 78,000 clones, almost 85% of them singletons. As to this clone: Its antigen is unidentified.

The CDR3 loop spans 15 amino acids. Germline V gene data show CDR1 as MNHEY and CDR2 as SVGAGI. V shed 0 bases and J shed 7 bases, with 13 bases lying between them. Healthy donors had no documented immune events, such as infections, while sampled. The J gene is TRBJ2-1, the V gene TRBV6-5, with D possibly TRBD2 on 7 matching bases. The TCR comes from a person between 18 and 75 years old in good health. The sample was blood. As DNA, the CDR3 is TGTGCCAGCAGTTACTCACAGGGAGGGTGGAATGAGCAGTTCTTC. Translated: CASSYSQGGWNEQFF.